This is a list of T cell receptor beta chains from one sample in a study of beta chain features in type 1 diabetes. Using immunoSEQ multiplex PCR, the repertoire was profiled, and TCRdb retains in-frame clones only, with some absent. The sample holds some 290,000 clones, roughly an eighth seen once. The specimen was naive CD4+ T cells from blood. These receptors came from a man aged 25 to 45 with type 1 diabetes. Each CDR3 is given with its conserved first and last residue. D genes are given only for firm matches. Only some rows state a clone size, as once, few, many or a class for expanded clones.

>TRBJ1-3|NA|NA|TRBV28
TGTGCCAGCAGTCCGGAAGGGGCTGGAAACACCATATATTTT
CASSPEGAGNTIYF
>TRBJ2-4|TRBD1|few|TRBV5-1
TGCGCCAGCAGCCTAGACCATCGGACAGGGGTAACCAAAAACATTCAGTACTTC
CASSLDHRTGVTKNIQYF
>TRBJ1-1|NA|few|TRBV14
TGTGCCAGCAGCTTTGCGGGAAACACTGAAGCTTTCTTT
CASSFAGNTEAFF
>TRBJ2-7|TRBD1|few|TRBV7-9
TGTGCCAGCAGCCCCGACAGGGGAAGCGAGCAGTACTTC
CASSPDRGSEQYF
>TRBJ2-2|NA|few|TRBV28
TGTGCCAGCAGTCCAGGGAACACCGGGGAGCTGTTTTTT
CASSPGNTGELFF
>TRBJ2-7|NA|NA|TRBV5-1
TGCGCCAGCAGCTCAATACCGGGTCATTACGAGCAGTACTTC
CASSSIPGHYEQYF
>TRBJ2-5|TRBD1|NA|TRBV28
TGTGCCAGCAGTCAACAGGGGGAGGTCCAAGTAACCCAGTACTTC
CASSQQGEVQVTQYF
>TRBJ2-7|NA|few|TRBV2
TGTGCCAGCAGCGGGAGCTGGTTTGAGCAGTACTTC
CASSGSWFEQYF
>TRBJ1-2|TRBD1|NA|TRBV13
TGTGCCAGCAGCTTAGTGGGACAGGGGATAGCTAACTATGGCTACACCTTC
CASSLVGQGIANYGYTF
>TRBJ1-2|TRBD1|NA|TRBV5-1
TGCGCCATCCCCCAAGCCACAGGGGGAGGAAGAATCTATGGCTACACCTTC
CAIPQATGGGRIYGYTF
>TRBJ2-1|NA|few|TRBV4-3
TGCGCCAGCAGCCACCCCATTGGGTCTAGCTCCTACAATGAGCAGTTCTTC
CASSHPIGSSSYNEQFF
>TRBJ2-1|NA|NA|TRBV9
TGTGCCAGCGGAGGGGAGGCGGGATCGGGATACAATGAGCAGTTCTTC
CASGGEAGSGYNEQFF
>TRBJ1-2|NA|NA|TRBV5-4
TGTGCCAGCAGCTTGAGGACACAGAATGGCTACACCTTC
CASSLRTQNGYTF
>TRBJ2-4|TRBD1|NA|TRBV28
TGTGCCAGCAGTTTACCGGGACAGGGTTGGGCCGCGAACTTC
CASSLPGQGWAANF
>TRBJ2-2|TRBD1|NA|TRBV7-3
TGTGCCACCCGGACAGGGGTCACCGGGGAGCTGTTTTTT
CATRTGVTGELFF
>TRBJ2-3|TRBD2|NA|TRBV9
TGTGCCAGCTCCCCGATCGGCGGGGGGACCACAGATACGCAGTATTTT
CASSPIGGGTTDTQYF
>TRBJ2-2|NA|few|TRBV7-9
TGTGCCAGCAGTTCCATCGGGGGAACCGGGGAGCTGTTTTTT
CASSSIGGTGELFF
>TRBJ1-1|TRBD1|NA|TRBV29-1
TGCAGCGTTGACAGGGGGCAGAACACTGAAGCTTTCTTT
CSVDRGQNTEAFF
>TRBJ2-3|NA|few|TRBV29-1
TGCAGCGTTGCTGTGCGGAGAGCAGATACGCAGTATTTT
CSVAVRRADTQYF
>TRBJ1-1|NA|NA|TRBV29-1
TGCAGCGTCCAGGCGTCGAACACTGAAGCTTTCTTT
CSVQASNTEAFF
>TRBJ2-1|TRBD2|NA|TRBV5-6
TGTGCCAGCAGCGACATAGCGGGAGGGCCGGATGAGCAGTTCTTC
CASSDIAGGPDEQFF
>TRBJ1-2|NA|few|TRBV9
TGTGCCAGCAGCCTTGCGGGAAACTATGGCTACACCTTC
CASSLAGNYGYTF
>TRBJ1-1|TRBD1|NA|TRBV4-2
TGTGCCAGCAGCTCCTCGGACAGGGTTTCTTTCTTT
CASSSSDRVSFF